This T cell receptor (beta chain) was captured by sequencing in a study of beta chain features in type 1 diabetes (dated by TCRdb to 2016 to 2019). The study in broad terms: Mean age, gender distribution, total cell number and subset yield were not different between patients and healthy donors. A total of 85 million to 140 million sorted cells were examined across all samples, and a strong correlation was observed between cell number per subset and RNA yield. In the study, TCRB repertoires of sorted circulating CD4+ T cell subsets from recently diagnosed type 1 diabetes patients were compared with those of matched healthy donors. Regulatory and stem cell-like memory subsets were isolated from only 8 patients and roughly 8 healthy donors, whereas naive and central memory subsets came from all 28 donors. General study outcomes and caveats: Type 1 diabetes patients showed a moderate but significant shortening of TCRB CDR3 length in all four CD4+ subsets. Because the HLA sub-analyses included only small numbers of individuals, any influence of HLA type on TCRB rearrangement was left unresolved. Because cDNA was sequenced instead of genomic DNA, activated cells with high expression could be over-represented, although the groups did not differ in activation or CD3 levels. Naive, central memory and regulatory TCRB repertoires appeared to be more similar among patients than among healthy donors. PCR might favor shorter templates, but patient and control samples were amplified and corrected together, so any skew would affect both groups equally. At VDJ recombination sites, type 1 diabetes patients had fewer insertions and more deleted nucleotides, which implies abnormalities in thymic rearrangement.

From the germline V gene, CDR1 is SGHDN and CDR2 is FVKESK. The CDR3 contains 12 residues, cysteine and phenylalanine counted. The sequence is cut down to CDR3 DNA, 36 bases in frame from base 1. From each donor, a single peripheral blood sample of 90 to 150 mL on average was drawn into heparinised tubes. Using a panel that included CD45RO, CCR7, CD25, CD127, CD95 and CD27, naive, central memory, regulatory and stem cell-like memory CD4+ T cells were sorted on a BD FACSAria II. All sorted populations exceeded 95% purity. PBMCs were isolated immediately by Lymphoprep density gradient centrifugation and stained directly without culture. So that batch effects would be minimized, each experiment stained and sorted samples in pairs, pairing one healthy donor with one patient. This clone was seen more than once but under ten times. Its antigen is unknown. Compared with germline, one end of the junction differs, possibly owing to a read error.

The High Capacity cDNA Reverse Transcription Kit was used to reverse transcribe all of the isolated RNA, meaning that expressed TCRB transcripts were what got sequenced. Deep immunoSEQ sequencing was applied to naive, central memory and regulatory T cell samples, giving an average of around 3.8 million total reads per sample. Sorted cells were lysed in RLT buffer and RNA was extracted with DNase-treated RNeasy Micro or Mini kits, depending on cell number. To prevent cross-contamination, each cell subset was processed individually, whereas patient and healthy donor samples were processed jointly. The immunoSEQ multiplex PCR was used to amplify TCRB sequences from cDNA, yielding 87-bp fragments that span the CDR3 region. Amplicons were sequenced on the Illumina HiSeq platform. On the authors' methods: Synthetic template baselines were used to correct PCR bias computationally, reads within Hamming distance 2 were collapsed together, and singletons that could not be merged were discarded. Reads were aligned against IMGT so that V, D and J genes, CDR3 length and insertions or deletions at six rearrangement sites could be assigned. Within each subset, clonotype counts were normalized to sorted cell number, after which true diversity and Gini coefficients were computed with the tcR R package. The overlap coefficient, calculated on TCRB nucleotide sequences, was used to measure repertoire sharing. Out-of-frame TCRB sequences from naive cells were analyzed as a proxy for the pre-selection repertoire. This immuneACCESS table, as held by TCRdb, lists in-frame sequences with V and J called but not all clones. Of the missing ones, under half trace to an unresolved V gene in checked studies; the others have no known cause. V and J calls and clone size are those listed in that table; D and trimming were worked out from the DNA. For this sample there are 240,000 or so clones; roughly 13% appear just once. About 0.019% of the sample lies in the top ten.

The chain is made from TRBV14 and TRBJ2-5; the D gene is possibly TRBD1, with 6 bases matching. The sequence was collected from a man aged 25-45 years with type 1 diabetes. The sequencing input was naive CD4+ T cells from blood. Read against the paper, the sample's cell subset or site label means: true naive CD4+ T cells. The nucleotides read TGTGCCAGCAGCCAGATACAGGGAAACTGGAACTTC. Its protein reads: CASSQIQGNWNF.